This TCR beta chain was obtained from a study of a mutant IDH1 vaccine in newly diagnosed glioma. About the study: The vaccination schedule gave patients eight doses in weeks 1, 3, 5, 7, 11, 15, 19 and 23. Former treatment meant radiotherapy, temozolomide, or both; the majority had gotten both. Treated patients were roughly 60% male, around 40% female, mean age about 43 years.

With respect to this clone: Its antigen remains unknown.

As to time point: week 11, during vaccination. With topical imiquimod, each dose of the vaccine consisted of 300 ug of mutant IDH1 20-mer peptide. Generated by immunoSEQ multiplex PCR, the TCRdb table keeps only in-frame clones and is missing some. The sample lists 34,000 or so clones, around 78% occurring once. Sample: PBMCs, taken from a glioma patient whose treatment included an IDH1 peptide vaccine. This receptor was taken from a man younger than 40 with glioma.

CDR3 protein: CASSLEGTNYGYTF. The CDR3 DNA reads as TGCGCCAGCAGCTTGGAAGGGACCAACTATGGCTACACCTTC. The V call is TRBV5-1, the J call TRBJ1-2; D might be TRBD1 (5 bases). V dropped 0 bases and J dropped 2 bases, with 8 bases sitting between them. The length of the CDR3 is 14 residues. The germline gives CDR1 SGHRS, CDR2 YFSETQ.